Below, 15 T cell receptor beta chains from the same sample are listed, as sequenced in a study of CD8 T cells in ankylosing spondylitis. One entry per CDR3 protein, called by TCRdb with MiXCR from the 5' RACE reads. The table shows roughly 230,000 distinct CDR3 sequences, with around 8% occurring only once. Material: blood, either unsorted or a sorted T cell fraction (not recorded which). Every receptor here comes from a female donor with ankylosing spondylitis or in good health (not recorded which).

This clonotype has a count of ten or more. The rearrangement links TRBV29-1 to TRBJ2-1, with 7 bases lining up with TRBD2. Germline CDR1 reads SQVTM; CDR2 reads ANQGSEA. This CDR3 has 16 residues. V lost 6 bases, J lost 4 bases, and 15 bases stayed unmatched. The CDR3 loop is CSVWGGSGGSYNEQFF. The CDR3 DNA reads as TGCAGCGTGTGGGGAGGGAGTGGGGGGTCATACAATGAGCAGTTCTTC.

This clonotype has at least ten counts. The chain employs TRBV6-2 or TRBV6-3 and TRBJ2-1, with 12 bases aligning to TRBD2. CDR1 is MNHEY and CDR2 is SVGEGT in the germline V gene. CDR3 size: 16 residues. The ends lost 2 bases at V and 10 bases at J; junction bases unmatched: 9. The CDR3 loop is CASSYTTSGRATEQFF. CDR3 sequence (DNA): TGTGCCAGCAGTTACACGACTAGCGGGAGAGCTACGGAGCAGTTCTTC.

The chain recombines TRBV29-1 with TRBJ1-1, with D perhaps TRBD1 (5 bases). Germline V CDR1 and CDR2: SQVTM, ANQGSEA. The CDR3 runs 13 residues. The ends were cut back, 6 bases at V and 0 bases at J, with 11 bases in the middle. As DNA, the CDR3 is TGCAGCGTCGACAGAGGGTTGAACACTGAAGCTTTCTTT. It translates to CSVDRGLNTEAFF.

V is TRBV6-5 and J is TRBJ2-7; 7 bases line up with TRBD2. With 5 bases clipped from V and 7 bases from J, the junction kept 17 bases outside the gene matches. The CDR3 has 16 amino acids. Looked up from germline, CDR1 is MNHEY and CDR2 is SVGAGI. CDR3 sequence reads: CASSQTLAREPGEQYF. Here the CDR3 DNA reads TGTGCCAGCAGTCAAACCCTCGCGCGGGAGCCCGGTGAGCAGTACTTC.

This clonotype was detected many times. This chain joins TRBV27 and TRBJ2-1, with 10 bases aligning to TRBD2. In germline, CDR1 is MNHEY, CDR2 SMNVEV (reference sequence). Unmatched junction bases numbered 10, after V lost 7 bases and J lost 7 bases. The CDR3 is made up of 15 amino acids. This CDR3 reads CASTPSGLARNEQFF. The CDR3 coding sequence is TGTGCCAGCACACCCTCGGGACTAGCGAGAAATGAGCAGTTCTTC.

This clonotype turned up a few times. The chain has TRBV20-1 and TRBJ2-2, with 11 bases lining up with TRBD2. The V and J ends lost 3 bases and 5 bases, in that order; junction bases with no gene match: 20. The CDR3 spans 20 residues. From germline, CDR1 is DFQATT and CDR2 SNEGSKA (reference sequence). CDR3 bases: TGCAGTGCTAGTTCGGGGCTACTAGCGGGAGCGAACCTAGGGACCGGGGAGCTGTTTTTT. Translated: CSASSGLLAGANLGTGELFF.

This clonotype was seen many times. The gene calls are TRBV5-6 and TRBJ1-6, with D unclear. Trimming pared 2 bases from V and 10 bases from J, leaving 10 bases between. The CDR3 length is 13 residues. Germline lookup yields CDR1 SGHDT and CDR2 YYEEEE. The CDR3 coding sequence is TGTGCCAGCAGCTTCTGGGGAGACTCACCCCTCCACTTT. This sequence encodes CASSFWGDSPLHF.

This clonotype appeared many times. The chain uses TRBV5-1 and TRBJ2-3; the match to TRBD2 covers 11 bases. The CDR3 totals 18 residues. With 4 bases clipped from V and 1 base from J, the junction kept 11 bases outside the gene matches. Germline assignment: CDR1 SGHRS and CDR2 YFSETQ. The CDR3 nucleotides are TGCGCCAGCAGCCCGGGGGGACTAGCGGCCTCCGGCACAGATACGCAGTATTTT. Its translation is CASSPGGLAASGTDTQYF.

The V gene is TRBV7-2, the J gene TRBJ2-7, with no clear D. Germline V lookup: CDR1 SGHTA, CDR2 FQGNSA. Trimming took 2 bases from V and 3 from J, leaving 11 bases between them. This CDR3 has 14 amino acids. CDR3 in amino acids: CASSLTPGFYEQYF. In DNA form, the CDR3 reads TGTGCCAGCAGCTTAACTCCAGGATTCTACGAGCAGTACTTC.

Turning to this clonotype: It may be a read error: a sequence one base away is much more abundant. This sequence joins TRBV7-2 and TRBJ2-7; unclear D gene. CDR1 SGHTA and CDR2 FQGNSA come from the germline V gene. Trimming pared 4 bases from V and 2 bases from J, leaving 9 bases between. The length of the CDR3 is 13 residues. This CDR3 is CASSSNAAYEQYF. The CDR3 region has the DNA TGTGCCAGCAGCTCGAATGCGGCCTACGAGCAGTACTTC. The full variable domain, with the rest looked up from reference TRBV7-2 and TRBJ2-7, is GAGVSQSPSNKVTEKGKDVELRCDPISGHTALYWYRQSLGQGLEFLIYFQGNSAPDKSGLPSDRFSAERTGGSVSTLTIQRTQQEDSAVYLCASSSNAAYEQYFGPGTRLTVT.

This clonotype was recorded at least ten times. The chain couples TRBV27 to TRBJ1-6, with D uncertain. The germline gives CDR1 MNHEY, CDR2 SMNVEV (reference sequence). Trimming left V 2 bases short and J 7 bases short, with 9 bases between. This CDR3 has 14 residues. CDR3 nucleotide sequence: TGTGCCAGCAGTTTAGGTCGGCTGAATTCACCCCTCCACTTT. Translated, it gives CASSLGRLNSPLHF.

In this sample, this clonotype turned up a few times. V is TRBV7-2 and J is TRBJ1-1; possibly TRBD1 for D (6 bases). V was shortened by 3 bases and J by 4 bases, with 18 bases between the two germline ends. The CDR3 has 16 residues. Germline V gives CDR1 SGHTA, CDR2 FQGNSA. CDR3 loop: CASSFGWGRDGTEAFF. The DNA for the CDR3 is TGTGCCAGCAGCTTCGGATGGGGGCGCGATGGCACTGAAGCTTTCTTT.

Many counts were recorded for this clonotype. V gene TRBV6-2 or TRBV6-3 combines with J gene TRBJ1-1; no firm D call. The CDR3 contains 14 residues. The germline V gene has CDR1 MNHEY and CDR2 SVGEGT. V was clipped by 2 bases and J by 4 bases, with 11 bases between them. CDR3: CASSYAAARTEAFF. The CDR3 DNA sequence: TGTGCCAGCAGTTACGCGGCAGCCCGCACTGAAGCTTTCTTT.

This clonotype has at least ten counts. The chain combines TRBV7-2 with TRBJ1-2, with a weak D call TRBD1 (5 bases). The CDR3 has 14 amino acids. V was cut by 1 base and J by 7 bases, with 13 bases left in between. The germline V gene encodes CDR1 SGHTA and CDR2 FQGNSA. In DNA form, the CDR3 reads TGTGCCAGCAGCTTAGGGTCTCCGGGGACTGGCTACACCTTC. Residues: CASSLGSPGTGYTF. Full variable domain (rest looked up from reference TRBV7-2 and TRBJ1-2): GAGVSQSPSNKVTEKGKDVELRCDPISGHTALYWYRQSLGQGLEFLIYFQGNSAPDKSGLPSDRFSAERTGGSVSTLTIQRTQQEDSAVYLCASSLGSPGTGYTFGSGTRLTVV.

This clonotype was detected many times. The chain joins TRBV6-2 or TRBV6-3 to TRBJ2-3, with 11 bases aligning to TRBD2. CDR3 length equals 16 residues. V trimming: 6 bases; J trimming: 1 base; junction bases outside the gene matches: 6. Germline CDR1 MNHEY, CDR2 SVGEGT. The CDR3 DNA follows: TGTGCCAGCAGGGATCAACTAGCGGGAGGCACAGATACGCAGTATTTT. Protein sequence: CASRDQLAGGTDTQYF.